The 29 T cell receptor beta chains below come from one sample, sequenced in a study of blood T cell repertoires in COVID-19. The table came from immunoSEQ multiplex PCR; TCRdb's copy has only in-frame clones and leaves some out. The table includes tens of thousands of clones, 70% to 80% detected once. Sequencing input: peripheral blood. The receptors derive from a human donor in a cohort sampled during active COVID-19.

The rearrangement joins TRBV10-3 to TRBJ2-3; the match to TRBD1 covers 8 bases. Germline values: CDR1 ENHRY, CDR2 SYGVKD. The CDR3 consists of 14 residues. V was pared by 6 bases and J by 5 bases, with 7 bases of the junction left unmatched. CDR3 amino acids: CAISPGQGLDTQYF. CDR3 bases: TGTGCCATCAGCCCCGGACAGGGCTTAGATACGCAGTATTTT.

This clone was seen a handful of times. The chain combines TRBV28 with TRBJ2-7; TRBD2 aligns across 7 bases. This CDR3 contains 13 residues. Looked up from germline, CDR1 is MDHEN and CDR2 is SYDVKM. V lost 5 bases, J lost 5 bases, and 6 bases stayed unmatched. Here the CDR3 reads CASSPGGYHEQYF. CDR3 DNA: TGTGCCAGCAGTCCGGGAGGCTACCACGAGCAGTACTTC.

The CDR3, as DNA: TGTGCCAGCAGCCAATTTGAAAGGTCGGGAAACACCGGGGAGCTGTTTTTT. It encodes CASSQFERSGNTGELFF. The J gene is TRBJ2-2, the V gene TRBV3-1 (or the pseudogene TRBV3-2); perhaps TRBD2 as D (5 bases). Trimming took off 2 bases at V and 2 bases at J, with 15 bases between the two ends. The CDR3 covers 17 residues. CDR1 and CDR2 from the germline V gene are LGHDT and YNNKEL (reference sequence).

The chain employs TRBV28 and TRBJ2-2, with 7 bases aligning to TRBD1. Trimming removed 6 bases from V and 1 base from J; junction bases left unmatched: 5. The germline V gene has CDR1 MDHEN and CDR2 SYDVKM. This CDR3 has 15 amino acids. The CDR3 region has the DNA TGTGCCAGCAGGGGGCAGGGGGTGAACACCGGGGAGCTGTTTTTT. Protein product: CASRGQGVNTGELFF. Drawing the rest from reference TRBV28 and TRBJ2-2, the complete variable domain is DVKVTQSSRYLVKRTGEKVFLECVQDMDHENMFWYRQDPGLGLRLIYFSYDVKMKEKGDIPEGYSVSREKKERFSLILESASTNQTSMYLCASRGQGVNTGELFFGEGSRLTVL.

The chain joins TRBV15 to TRBJ2-7; D gene unclear. The CDR3 sequence is 15 residues long. V was cut by 0 bases and J by 6 bases, with 15 bases left in between. Germline loops: CDR1 LNHNV, CDR2 YYDKDF (reference sequence). CDR3: CATSRDSSHLSEQYF. The CDR3 coding sequence is TGTGCCACCAGCAGAGATAGTAGTCACCTAAGCGAGCAGTACTTC. Complete variable domain (other parts from reference TRBV15 and TRBJ2-7): DAMVIQNPRYQVTQFGKPVTLSCSQTLNHNVMYWYQQKSSQAPKLLFHYYDKDFNNEADTPDNFQSRRPNTSFCFLDIRSPGLGDTAMYLCATSRDSSHLSEQYFGPGTRLTVT.

The chain joins TRBV7-2 to TRBJ2-7; weak D call: TRBD2 (6 bases). V was trimmed by 1 base and J by 6 bases, leaving 13 bases between them. CDR1 SGHTA and CDR2 FQGNSA come from the germline V gene. The CDR3 contains 14 residues. The CDR3 is CASSLGGDLAEQYF. In DNA form, the CDR3 reads TGTGCCAGCAGCTTAGGTGGGGACTTGGCCGAGCAGTACTTC.

The rearrangement links TRBV9 to TRBJ2-7; 7 nucleotides agree with TRBD2. Unmatched junction bases numbered 4, after V lost 4 bases and J lost 0 bases. Germline CDR1 is SGDLS and CDR2 is YYNGEE. CDR3 length: 14 residues. The CDR3 spells CASSTTSASYEQYF. The CDR3 nucleotides are TGTGCCAGCAGCACTACTAGCGCCTCCTACGAGCAGTACTTC.

CDR3 in amino acids: CASSVAGGRVDTQYF. CDR3 sequence (DNA): TGTGCCAGCAGCGTAGCGGGGGGCCGGGTTGATACGCAGTATTTT. The chain employs TRBV3-1 (or the pseudogene TRBV3-2) and TRBJ2-3; TRBD2 matches at 10 bases. CDR1 LGHDT and CDR2 YNNKEL come from the germline V gene (reference sequence). Germline trimming cut 5 bases from V and 6 bases from J; bases unmatched to any gene: 8. The CDR3 contains 15 residues.

The rearrangement links TRBV5-4 to TRBJ1-1, with D maybe TRBD1 (6 bases). The CDR3 consists of 16 residues. Deletions cut 4 bases from V and 0 bases from J, with 16 bases between. Germline CDR1 is SGHNT and CDR2 is YYREEE (reference sequence). The CDR3 nucleotides are TGTGCCAGCAGCCTCCCTCAACAGGGAATGAACACTGAAGCTTTCTTT. Translating gives CASSLPQQGMNTEAFF.

This rearrangement joins TRBV6-5 to TRBJ1-2, with D perhaps TRBD1 (5 bases). The V end was cut by 6 bases, the J end by 4 bases, with 15 bases between. Germline V lookup: CDR1 MNHEY, CDR2 SVGAGI. This CDR3 contains 14 residues. Here the CDR3 DNA reads TGTGCCAGCAGCCCGGGGGGTCCCTCCTATGGCTACACCTTC. It translates to CASSPGGPSYGYTF.

The chain carries TRBV10-2 and TRBJ2-7, with no clear D. V was clipped by 5 bases and J by 4 bases, with 6 bases between them. Germline V gene data show CDR1 as WSHSY and CDR2 as SAAADI. This CDR3 comprises 11 residues. CDR3 sequence reads: CASSQMYEQYF. The CDR3 DNA reads as TGCGCCAGCAGTCAAATGTACGAGCAGTACTTC.

The J gene is TRBJ2-5, the V gene TRBV2; no clear D gene. The CDR3 length is 15 residues. The germline V and J ends were trimmed by 4 bases and 7 bases, with 19 bases remaining between them. Germline V gives CDR1 SNHLY, CDR2 FYNNEI. CDR3 coding DNA: TGTGCCAGCAGTGGAAACCCGGGTCGTTCGGGGACCCAGTACTTC. Translated: CASSGNPGRSGTQYF.

Many counts were recorded for this clone. The chain has TRBV5-4 and TRBJ1-1; a weak D match, TRBD1 (6 bases). Germline values: CDR1 SGHNT, CDR2 YYREEE (reference sequence). Trimming removed 3 bases from V and 5 bases from J, with 11 bases in between. The CDR3 is 13 amino acids. In nucleotides, the CDR3 is TGTGCCAGCAGCTCACAGGGCGTTACTGAAGCTTTCTTT. This sequence encodes CASSSQGVTEAFF.

The CDR3 sequence: CASSIRSLAGGTDTQYF. The CDR3 region has the DNA TGTGCCAGTAGTATAAGGTCTCTAGCGGGAGGTACAGATACGCAGTATTTT. The chain uses TRBV19 and TRBJ2-3; 11 nucleotides match TRBD2. Germline CDR1 is LNHDA and CDR2 is SQIVND (reference sequence). The CDR3 totals 17 residues. The V and J ends lost 2 bases and 3 bases, in that order; junction bases with no gene match: 7.

The V call is TRBV19, the J call TRBJ2-1; possible D gene TRBD2, 5 bases. With 5 bases removed from V and 10 bases from J, the gap between germline ends came to 15 bases. The CDR3 loop spans 13 amino acids. The germline V gene encodes CDR1 LNHDA and CDR2 SQIVND (reference sequence). The CDR3 nucleotides are TGTGCCAGTAGTGTGCGGGTCCCGGGGGAGCAGTTCTTC. Amino acid sequence: CASSVRVPGEQFF.

The CDR3 is CAWRAAGGSTEAFF. The CDR3, as DNA: TGTGCCTGGAGAGCGGCAGGGGGTAGCACTGAAGCTTTCTTT. The chain carries TRBV30 and TRBJ1-1, with TRBD1 identical over 7 bases. The CDR3 has 14 amino acids. Germline trimming cut 3 bases from V and 4 bases from J; bases unmatched to any gene: 8. Germline CDR1 GTSNPN, CDR2 SVGIG (reference sequence). Full variable domain (remainder filled in from reference TRBV30 and TRBJ1-1): SQTIHQWPATLVQPVGSPLSLECTVEGTSNPNLYWYRQAAGRGLQLLFYSVGIGQISSEVPQNLSASRPQDRQFILSSKKLLLSDSGFYLCAWRAAGGSTEAFFGQGTRLTVV.

Here the CDR3 reads CASSLRQGRADTQYF. In DNA form, the CDR3 reads TGCGCCAGCAGCTTAAGACAGGGGAGGGCAGATACGCAGTATTTT. The chain links TRBV5-1 to TRBJ2-3; tentative D call: TRBD1 (8 bases). This CDR3 has 15 amino acids. The germline gives CDR1 SGHRS, CDR2 YFSETQ. Trimming pared 2 bases from V and 4 bases from J, leaving 14 bases between.

V gene TRBV5-1 combines with J gene TRBJ1-2; no reliable D call. The CDR3 length is 15 residues. The V end lost 4 bases, the J end lost 2 bases, and 15 bases lay between the germline ends. The V gene's germline CDR1 is SGHRS and CDR2 YFSETQ. The CDR3 DNA reads TGCGCCAGCAGCGCAACGGGATCCGGAAACTATGGCTACACCTTC. It yields the protein CASSATGSGNYGYTF.

This sequence joins TRBV7-6 and TRBJ1-4; tentative D call: TRBD1 (6 bases). The CDR3 runs to 17 residues. Trimming pared 1 base from V and 0 bases from J, leaving 12 bases between. CDR1 is SGHVS and CDR2 is FNYEAQ in the germline V gene. The CDR3 region has the DNA TGTGCCAGCAGCTTAGTCCCCGGACAGACAACTAATGAAAAACTGTTTTTT. Translated: CASSLVPGQTTNEKLFF.

The chain employs TRBV19 and TRBJ1-6, with D hard to call. This CDR3 is 14 amino acids long. CDR1 and CDR2 (germline): LNHDA, SQIVND (reference sequence). V lost 7 bases, J lost 0 bases, and 7 bases lay in between. For the CDR3, the DNA is TGTGCCAGTATCGCCAGCTCCTATAATTCACCCCTCCACTTT. Translation: CASIASSYNSPLHF.

The chain recombines TRBV7-8 with TRBJ1-5; D may be TRBD1 (5 bases). Germline loops: CDR1 SGHVS, CDR2 FQNEAQ. V lost 5 bases to trimming and J lost 7 bases, with 18 bases between them. The CDR3 has 15 amino acids. In nucleotides, the CDR3 is TGTGCCAGCAGCCGAGAGGGGCGAGTAGGACAGCCCCAGCATTTT. Translated: CASSREGRVGQPQHF.

Of note for this clone: One end of the junction fails to match germline, which may point to a read error. The CDR3: CASSLELVEKTIQYF. The CDR3 nucleotides are TGTGCCAGCAGCTTAGAGCTCGTGGAGAAAACCATTCAGTACTTC. The rearrangement joins TRBV7-8 to TRBJ2-4; no clear D. The CDR3 has 15 amino acids. Germline V gene sequence: CDR1 SGHVS, CDR2 FQNEAQ.

This sequence joins TRBV6-5 and TRBJ1-2; the match to TRBD1 covers 7 bases. The V gene end was trimmed by 8 bases and the J gene end by 3 bases; junction bases not matched to a gene: 3. The germline gives CDR1 MNHEY, CDR2 SVGAGI. This CDR3 has 12 amino acids. Here the CDR3 reads CASAGTDYGYTF. CDR3 bases: TGTGCCAGCGCAGGGACAGACTATGGCTACACCTTC.

The chain joins TRBV4-3 to TRBJ1-4; D is perhaps TRBD1 (5 bases). The CDR3 is 15 amino acids. Germline V gene sequence: CDR1 LGHNA, CDR2 YSLEER. Trimming stripped 1 base from V and 7 bases from J, with 13 bases between. The CDR3 protein is CASSQAQAASEKLFF. CDR3 nucleotide sequence: TGCGCCAGCAGCCAAGCACAGGCAGCTAGTGAAAAACTGTTTTTT.

J is TRBJ1-1 and V is TRBV4-3, with D possibly TRBD1 on 5 matching bases. The germline V gene has CDR1 LGHNA and CDR2 YSLEER. V lost 0 bases to trimming and J lost 5 bases, with 13 bases between them. The CDR3 consists of 15 residues. The CDR3 bases are TGCGCCAGCAGCCAAGACAGTGTGGGGCGGACTGAAGCTTTCTTT. Translated: CASSQDSVGRTEAFF.

This clone has only a few counts. V usage is TRBV6-6 and J usage is TRBJ2-7; weak D call: TRBD2 (6 bases). The CDR3 runs 14 residues. Germline CDR1 reads MNHNY; CDR2 reads SVGAGI (reference sequence). The V end lost 8 bases, the J end lost 2 bases, and 16 bases lay between the germline ends. The CDR3 loop reads CASRLPGEAYEQYF. The CDR3, as DNA: TGTGCCAGCCGTCTGCCGGGAGAAGCCTACGAGCAGTACTTC.

CDR3 sequence (DNA): TGTGCCAGCAGCCAAGGTCTAAGCCTCAACACTGAAGCTTTCTTT. It encodes CASSQGLSLNTEAFF. This rearrangement joins TRBV3-1 (or the pseudogene TRBV3-2) to TRBJ1-1; no clear D gene. V shed 1 base and J shed 2 bases, with 11 bases lying between them. CDR3 length: 15 amino acids. Germline V CDR1 and CDR2: LGHDT, YNNKEL (reference sequence).

V gene TRBV18 combines with J gene TRBJ2-2; 8 nucleotides match TRBD1. The CDR3 covers 15 residues. From germline, CDR1 is KGHSH and CDR2 LQKENI. The junction had 6 bases not matched to a gene; V was cut back by 3 bases and J by 6 bases. In DNA form, the CDR3 reads TGTGCCAGCTCACCCCGGGACAGGAGCTCCGGGGAGCTGTTTTTT. Translated: CASSPRDRSSGELFF.

The V and J genes are TRBV24-1 and TRBJ2-1; 8 nucleotides agree with TRBD1. With 3 bases clipped from V and 8 bases from J, the junction kept 5 bases outside the gene matches. Germline CDR1 and CDR2: KGHDR and SFDVKD. The CDR3 totals 14 residues. In DNA, the CDR3 is TGTGCCACCAGTGATCCGACAGGGGCGGATGAGCAGTTCTTC. Translating it yields CATSDPTGADEQFF.